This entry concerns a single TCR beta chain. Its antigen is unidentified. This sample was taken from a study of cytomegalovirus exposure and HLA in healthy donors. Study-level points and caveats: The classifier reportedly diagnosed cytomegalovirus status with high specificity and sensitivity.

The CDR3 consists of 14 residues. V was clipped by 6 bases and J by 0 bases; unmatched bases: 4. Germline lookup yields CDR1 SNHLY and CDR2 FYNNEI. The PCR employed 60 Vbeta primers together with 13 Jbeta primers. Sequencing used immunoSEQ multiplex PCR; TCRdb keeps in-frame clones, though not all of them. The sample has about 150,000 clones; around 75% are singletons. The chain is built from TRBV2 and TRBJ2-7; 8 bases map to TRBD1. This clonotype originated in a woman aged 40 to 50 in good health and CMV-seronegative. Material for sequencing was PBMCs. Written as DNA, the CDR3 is TGTGCCAGCAGGAGCACAGGGGGCTCCTACGAGCAGTACTTC. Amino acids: CASRSTGGSYEQYF.